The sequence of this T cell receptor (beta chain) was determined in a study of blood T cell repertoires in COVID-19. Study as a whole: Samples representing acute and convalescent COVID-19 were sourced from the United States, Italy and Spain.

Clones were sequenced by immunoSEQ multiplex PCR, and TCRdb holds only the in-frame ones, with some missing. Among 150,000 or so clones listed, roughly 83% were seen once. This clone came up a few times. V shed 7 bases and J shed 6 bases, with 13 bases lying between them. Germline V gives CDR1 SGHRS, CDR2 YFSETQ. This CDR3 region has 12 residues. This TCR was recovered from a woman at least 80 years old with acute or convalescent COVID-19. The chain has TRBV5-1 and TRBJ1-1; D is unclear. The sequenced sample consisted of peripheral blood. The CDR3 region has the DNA TGCGCCAGCCACGACGGTGGGCCTGAAGCTTTCTTT. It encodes CASHDGGPEAFF.